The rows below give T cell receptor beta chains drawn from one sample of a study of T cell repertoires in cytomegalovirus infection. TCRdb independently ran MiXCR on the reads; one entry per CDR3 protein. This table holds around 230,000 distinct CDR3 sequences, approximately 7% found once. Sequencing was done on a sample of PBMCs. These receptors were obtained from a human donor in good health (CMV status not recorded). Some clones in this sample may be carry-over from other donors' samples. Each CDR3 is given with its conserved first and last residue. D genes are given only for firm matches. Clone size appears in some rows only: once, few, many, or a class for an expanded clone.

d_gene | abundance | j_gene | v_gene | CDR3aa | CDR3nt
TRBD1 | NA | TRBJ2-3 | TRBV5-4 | CASTPGEGARDTQYF | TGTGCCAGCACCCCCGGCGAGGGGGCGAGGGATACGCAGTATTTT
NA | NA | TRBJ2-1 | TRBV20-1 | CSAGLRSSYNEQFF | TGCAGTGCTGGACTCCGTAGCTCCTACAATGAGCAGTTCTTC
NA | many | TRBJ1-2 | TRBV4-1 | CASSQAGTLNYGYTF | TGCGCCAGCAGCCAAGCCGGGACTTTGAACTATGGCTACACCTTC
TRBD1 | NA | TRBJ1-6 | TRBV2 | CASRLTGANSPLHF | TGTGCCAGCAGACTGACAGGGGCGAATTCACCCCTCCACTTT
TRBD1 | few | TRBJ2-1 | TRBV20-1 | CSARSQTGGAYNEQFF | TGCAGTGCTAGATCCCAGACAGGGGGCGCTTACAATGAGCAGTTCTTC
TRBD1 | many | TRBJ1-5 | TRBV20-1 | CSAPTGANQPQHF | TGCAGTGCGCCGACAGGGGCAAATCAGCCCCAGCATTTT
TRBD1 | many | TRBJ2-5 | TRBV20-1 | CSARRQGKYQETQYF | TGCAGTGCTCGACGACAGGGGAAGTATCAAGAGACCCAGTACTTC
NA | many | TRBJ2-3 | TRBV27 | CASSGTLSTDTQYF | TGTGCCAGCAGTGGGACCCTGAGCACAGATACGCAGTATTTT
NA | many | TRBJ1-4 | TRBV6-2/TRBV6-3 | CASSYGTRRGIVSEKLFF | TGTGCCAGCAGTTACGGGACACGCCGAGGGATTGTGAGTGAAAAACTGTTTTTT
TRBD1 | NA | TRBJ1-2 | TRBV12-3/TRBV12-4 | CASSSGTGGAYGYTF | TGTGCCAGCAGTTCCGGGACAGGGGGCGCATACGGCTACACCTTC
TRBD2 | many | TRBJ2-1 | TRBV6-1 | CASSQSGTTEQFF | TGTGCCAGCAGTCAATCCGGGACTACTGAGCAGTTCTTC
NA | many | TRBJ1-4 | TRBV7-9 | CASSRDGFNEKLFF | TGTGCCAGCAGCAGGGACGGGTTTAATGAAAAACTGTTTTTT
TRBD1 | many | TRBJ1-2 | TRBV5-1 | CASSMGTGRYGYTF | TGCGCCAGCAGCATGGGGACAGGGAGGTATGGCTACACCTTC
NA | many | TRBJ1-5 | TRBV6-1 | CASSSLEGIGNQPQHF | TGTGCCAGCAGTTCTTTAGAGGGGATAGGCAATCAGCCCCAGCATTTT
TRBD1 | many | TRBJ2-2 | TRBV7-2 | CASSLAGTVNTGELFF | TGTGCCAGCAGCTTAGCGGGGACAGTGAACACCGGGGAGCTGTTTTTT
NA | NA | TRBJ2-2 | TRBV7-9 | CASSPGGTGINTGELFF | TGTGCCAGCAGCCCCGGGGGGACAGGAATAAACACCGGGGAGCTGTTTTTT
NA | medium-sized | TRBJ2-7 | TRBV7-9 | CASSPSGRRGTWYEQYF | TGTGCCAGCAGCCCATCTGGAAGGAGGGGAACCTGGTACGAGCAGTACTTC
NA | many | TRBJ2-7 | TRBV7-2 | CASSLAGGPYEQYF | TGTGCCAGCAGCTTAGCGGGGGGGCCCTACGAGCAGTACTTC
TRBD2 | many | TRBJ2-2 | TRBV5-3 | CARSLALLAGANTGELFF | TGTGCCAGAAGCTTGGCTCTCCTAGCGGGTGCGAACACCGGGGAGCTGTTTTTT
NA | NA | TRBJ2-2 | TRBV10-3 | CAISGTTGELFF | TGTGCCATCAGTGGGACCACCGGGGAGCTGTTTTTT
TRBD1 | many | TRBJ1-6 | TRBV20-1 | CSARVSYRGRGLNSPLHF | TGCAGTGCTAGAGTTTCCTACAGGGGGCGAGGATTGAATTCACCCCTCCACTTT
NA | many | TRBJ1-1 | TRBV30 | CAWSTTASGATEAFF | TGTGCCTGGAGTACCACGGCCTCGGGGGCAACTGAAGCTTTCTTT
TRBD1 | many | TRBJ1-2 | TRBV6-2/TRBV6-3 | CASSALDRVYGYTF | TGTGCCAGCAGTGCACTGGACAGGGTCTATGGCTACACCTTC
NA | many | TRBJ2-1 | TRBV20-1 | CSARGTRGASYNEQFF | TGCAGTGCTAGAGGTACCCGGGGGGCCTCCTACAATGAGCAGTTCTTC
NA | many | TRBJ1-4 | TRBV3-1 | CASSQRATGEKLFF | TGTGCCAGCAGCCAACGGGCCACAGGTGAAAAACTGTTTTTT